What follows is one TCR beta chain and its context. The sample is drawn from a study of control samples from healthy donors and cancer patients. Method: immunoSEQ multiplex PCR; TCRdb's copy keeps in-frame clones and lacks some. Among around 200,000 clones listed, around 93% were seen once. The CDR3 extends over 13 amino acids. V was trimmed by 5 bases and J by 7 bases, leaving 12 bases between them. CDR1 and CDR2 from the germline V gene are SEHNR and FQNEAQ (reference sequence). The TCR originated in a man younger than 35 in good health. The source material was blood. The chain couples TRBV7-9 to TRBJ1-5; no clear D gene. The CDR3 nucleotides read TGTGCCAGCAGCCCCGGGGAGGCACAGCCCCAGCATTTT. It translates to CASSPGEAQPQHF.